Sequencing of this T cell receptor beta chain was carried out in a study of blood T cell repertoires in COVID-19. Background on the study: COVID-19 samples collected from the United States, Italy and Spain covered acute and convalescent phases. T cells, B-cell-depleted T cells, or PBMCs supplied cDNA or gDNA.

Enrollment of patients from Seattle took place during active infection, with longitudinal follow-up. Sequenced by immunoSEQ multiplex PCR; TCRdb stores in-frame clones only, minus some. The sample comprises 75,000 to 80,000 clones, approximately 81% of which are singletons, and 9.5% to 12% rests with the top ten. J gave up 1 base and V 3 bases, and 9 bases lay outside the gene matches. The length of the CDR3 is 18 residues. From germline, CDR1 is KGHDR and CDR2 SFDVKD. The chain couples TRBV24-1 to TRBJ2-5, with 11 positions matching TRBD1. This receptor was obtained from a man aged 55 to 69 with COVID-19, enrolled during active disease. The specimen was peripheral blood. CDR3 DNA: TGTGCCACCAGTGATCTAACGGGGACAGGGGGAATCCAAGAGACCCAGTACTTC. The encoded protein is CATSDLTGTGGIQETQYF.